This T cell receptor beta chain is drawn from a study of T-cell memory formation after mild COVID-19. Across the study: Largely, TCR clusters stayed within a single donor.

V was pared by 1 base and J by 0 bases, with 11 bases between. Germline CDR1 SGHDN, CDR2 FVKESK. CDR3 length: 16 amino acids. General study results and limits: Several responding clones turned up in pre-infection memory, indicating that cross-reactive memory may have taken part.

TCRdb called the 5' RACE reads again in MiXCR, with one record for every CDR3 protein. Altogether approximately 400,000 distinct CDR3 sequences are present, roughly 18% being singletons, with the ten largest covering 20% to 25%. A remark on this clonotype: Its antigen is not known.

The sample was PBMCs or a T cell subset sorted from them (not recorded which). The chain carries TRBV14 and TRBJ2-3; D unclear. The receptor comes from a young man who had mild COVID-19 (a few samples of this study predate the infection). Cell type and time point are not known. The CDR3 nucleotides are TGTGCCAGCAGCCAAGCTGTAGTAATCAGCACAGATACGCAGTATTTT. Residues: CASSQAVVISTDTQYF.